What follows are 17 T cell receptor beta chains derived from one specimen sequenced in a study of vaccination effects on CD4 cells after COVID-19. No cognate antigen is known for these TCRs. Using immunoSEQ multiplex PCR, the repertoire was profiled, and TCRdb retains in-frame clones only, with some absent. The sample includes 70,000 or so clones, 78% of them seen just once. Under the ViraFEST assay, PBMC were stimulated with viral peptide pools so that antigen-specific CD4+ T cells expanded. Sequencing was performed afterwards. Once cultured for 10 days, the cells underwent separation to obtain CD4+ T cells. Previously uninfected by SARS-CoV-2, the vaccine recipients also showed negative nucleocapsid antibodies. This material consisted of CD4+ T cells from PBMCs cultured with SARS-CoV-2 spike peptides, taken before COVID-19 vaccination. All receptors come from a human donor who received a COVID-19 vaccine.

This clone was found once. The CDR3 sequence: CASSSQGRGYTF. The CDR3 DNA follows: TGTGCCAGCAGTTCCCAGGGTAGAGGCTACACCTTC. This chain joins TRBV12-3 or TRBV12-4 and TRBJ1-2, with D perhaps TRBD1 (5 bases). The CDR3 is 12 amino acids. V lost 4 bases to trimming and J lost 8 bases, with 11 bases between them.

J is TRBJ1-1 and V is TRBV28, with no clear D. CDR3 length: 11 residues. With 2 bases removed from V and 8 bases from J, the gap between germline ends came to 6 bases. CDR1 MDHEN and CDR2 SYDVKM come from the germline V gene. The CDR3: CASSLNEEAFF. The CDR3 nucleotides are TGTGCCAGCAGTTTAAACGAGGAAGCTTTCTTT.

CDR3 DNA sequence: TGTGCCAGCACTCGCGACAACCTACGGAATTCACCCCTCCACTTT. This sequence encodes CASTRDNLRNSPLHF. V and J are TRBV6-6 and TRBJ1-6; no clear D. This CDR3 region has 15 residues. V lost 7 bases and J 7 bases, leaving 17 bases between the germline ends. From germline, CDR1 is MNHNY and CDR2 SVGAGI (reference sequence).

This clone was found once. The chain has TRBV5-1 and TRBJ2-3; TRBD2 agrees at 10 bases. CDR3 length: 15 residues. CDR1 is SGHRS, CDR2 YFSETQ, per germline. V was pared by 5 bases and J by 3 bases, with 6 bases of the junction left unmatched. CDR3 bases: TGCGCCAGCAGTCCACTAGCGGGGATGACAGATACGCAGTATTTT. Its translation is CASSPLAGMTDTQYF.

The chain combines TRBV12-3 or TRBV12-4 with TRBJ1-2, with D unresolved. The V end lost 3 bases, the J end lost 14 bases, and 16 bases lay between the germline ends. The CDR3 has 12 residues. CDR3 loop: CASSLFPGVVTF. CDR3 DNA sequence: TGTGCCAGCAGTTTGTTTCCAGGAGTGGTAACCTTC.

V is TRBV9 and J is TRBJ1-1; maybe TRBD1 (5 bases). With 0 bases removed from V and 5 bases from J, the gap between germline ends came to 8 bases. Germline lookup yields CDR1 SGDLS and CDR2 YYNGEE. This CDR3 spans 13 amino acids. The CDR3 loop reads CASSVEEGTEAFF. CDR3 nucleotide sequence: TGTGCCAGCAGCGTAGAAGAGGGGACTGAAGCTTTCTTT.

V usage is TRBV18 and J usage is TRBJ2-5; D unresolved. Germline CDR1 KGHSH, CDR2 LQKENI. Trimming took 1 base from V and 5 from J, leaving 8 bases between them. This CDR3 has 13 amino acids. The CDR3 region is CASSPLRQETQYF. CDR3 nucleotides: TGTGCCAGCTCACCACTCCGGCAGGAGACCCAGTACTTC.

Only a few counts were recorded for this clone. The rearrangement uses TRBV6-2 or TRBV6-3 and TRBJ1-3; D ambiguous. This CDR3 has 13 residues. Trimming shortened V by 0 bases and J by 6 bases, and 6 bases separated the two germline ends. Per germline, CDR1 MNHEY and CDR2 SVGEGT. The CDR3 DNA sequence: TGTGCCAGCAGTTACTCGGCGCCAAACACCATATATTTT. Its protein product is CASSYSAPNTIYF.

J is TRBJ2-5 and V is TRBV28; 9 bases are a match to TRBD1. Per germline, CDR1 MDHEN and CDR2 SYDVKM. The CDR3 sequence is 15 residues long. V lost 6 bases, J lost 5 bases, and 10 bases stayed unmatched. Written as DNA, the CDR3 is TGTGCCAGCAGCCTACAATACAGGGGGCGGGAGACCCAGTACTTC. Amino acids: CASSLQYRGRETQYF.

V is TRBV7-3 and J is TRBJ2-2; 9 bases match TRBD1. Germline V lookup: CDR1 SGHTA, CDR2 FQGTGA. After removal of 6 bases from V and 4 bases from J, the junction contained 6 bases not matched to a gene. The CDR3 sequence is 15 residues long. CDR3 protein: CASRRTGGTTGELFF. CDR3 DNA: TGTGCCAGCAGGAGAACAGGGGGCACCACCGGGGAGCTGTTTTTT.

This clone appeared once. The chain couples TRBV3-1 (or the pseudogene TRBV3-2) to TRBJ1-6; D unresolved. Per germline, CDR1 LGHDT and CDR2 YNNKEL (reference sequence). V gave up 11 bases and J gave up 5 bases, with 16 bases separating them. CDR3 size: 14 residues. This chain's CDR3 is CAASLLGNNSPLHF. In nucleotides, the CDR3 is TGTGCCGCCTCTTTACTTGGGAATAATTCACCCCTCCACTTT.

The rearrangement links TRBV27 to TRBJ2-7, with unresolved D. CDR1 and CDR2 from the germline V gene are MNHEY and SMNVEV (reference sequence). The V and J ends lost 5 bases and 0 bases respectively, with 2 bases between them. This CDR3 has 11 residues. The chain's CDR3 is CASSHSYEQYV. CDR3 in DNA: TGTGCCAGCAGTCACTCCTACGAGCAGTACGTC.

As DNA, the CDR3 is TGTGCCAGCAGTTTCCGGGACAGGTACGAAAAACTGTTTTTT. Translation gives CASSFRDRYEKLFF. The chain couples TRBV28 to TRBJ1-4, with 8 bases lining up with TRBD1. Trimming removed 3 bases from V and 8 bases from J; junction bases left unmatched: 5. CDR3 length equals 14 residues. The germline V gene has CDR1 MDHEN and CDR2 SYDVKM.

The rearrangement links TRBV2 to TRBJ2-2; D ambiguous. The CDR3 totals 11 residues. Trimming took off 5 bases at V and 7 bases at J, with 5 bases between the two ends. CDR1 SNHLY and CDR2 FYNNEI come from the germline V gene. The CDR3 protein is CASSSFGELFF. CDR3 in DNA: TGTGCCAGCAGTTCATTCGGGGAGCTGTTTTTT. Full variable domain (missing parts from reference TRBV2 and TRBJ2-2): EPEVTQTPSHQVTQMGQEVILRCVPISNHLYFYWYRQILGQKVEFLVSFYNNEISEKSEIFDDQFSVERPDGSNFTLKIRSTKLEDSAMYFCASSSFGELFFGEGSRLTVL.

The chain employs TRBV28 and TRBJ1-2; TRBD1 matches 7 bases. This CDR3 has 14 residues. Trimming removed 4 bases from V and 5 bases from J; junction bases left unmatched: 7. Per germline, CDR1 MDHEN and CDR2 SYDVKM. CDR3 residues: CASSYPTGIYGYTF. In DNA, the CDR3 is TGTGCCAGCAGTTACCCGACAGGGATTTATGGCTACACCTTC.

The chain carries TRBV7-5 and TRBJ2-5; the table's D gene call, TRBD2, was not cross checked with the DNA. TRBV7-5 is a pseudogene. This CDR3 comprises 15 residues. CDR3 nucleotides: TGTGCCAGAAGCTATAGGAGGGAGGGTTGGGAGACCCAGTACTTC. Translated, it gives CARSYRREGWETQYF.

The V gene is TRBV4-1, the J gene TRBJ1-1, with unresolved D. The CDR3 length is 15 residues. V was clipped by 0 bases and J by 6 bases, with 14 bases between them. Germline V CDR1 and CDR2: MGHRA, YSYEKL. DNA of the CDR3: TGCGCCAGCAGCCAAGATCGTCAAAGACTGTCTGAAGCTTTCTTT. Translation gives CASSQDRQRLSEAFF.